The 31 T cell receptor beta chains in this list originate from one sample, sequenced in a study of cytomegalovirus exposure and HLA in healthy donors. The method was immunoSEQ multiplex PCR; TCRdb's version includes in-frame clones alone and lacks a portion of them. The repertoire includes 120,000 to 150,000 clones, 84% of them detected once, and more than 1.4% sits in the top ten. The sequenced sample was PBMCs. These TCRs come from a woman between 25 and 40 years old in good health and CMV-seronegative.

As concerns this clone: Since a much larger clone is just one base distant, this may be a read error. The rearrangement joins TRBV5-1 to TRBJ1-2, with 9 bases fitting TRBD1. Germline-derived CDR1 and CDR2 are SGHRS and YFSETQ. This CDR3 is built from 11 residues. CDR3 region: CARQGANGYIF. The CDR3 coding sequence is TGCGCCAGACAGGGGGCTAATGGCTACATCTTC.

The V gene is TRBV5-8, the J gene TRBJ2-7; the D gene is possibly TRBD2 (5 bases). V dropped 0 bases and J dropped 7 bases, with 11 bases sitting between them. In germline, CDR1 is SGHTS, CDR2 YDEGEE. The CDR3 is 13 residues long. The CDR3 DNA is TGTGCCAGCAGCTTGGCCCGATCGGGGGAGCAGTACTTC. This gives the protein CASSLARSGEQYF.

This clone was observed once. As DNA, the CDR3 is TGTGCCAGCAGTAGACAGGGGAAAATGATCTACGAGCAGTACTTC. It codes for CASSRQGKMIYEQYF. This chain uses TRBV6-5 with TRBJ2-7, with TRBD1 matching over 8 bases. The V gene's germline CDR1 is MNHEY and CDR2 SVGAGI. V lost 5 bases to trimming and J lost 3 bases; unmatched junction nucleotides: 9. The CDR3 runs to 15 residues.

The CDR3 DNA reads as TGTGCCAGCAGTTTCGTTGGACATGACAGTACGTTTCGTAGCAATCAGCCCCAGCATTTT. Translating gives CASSFVGHDSTFRSNQPQHF. This chain uses TRBV28 with TRBJ1-5; D might be TRBD1 (5 bases). The CDR3 is 20 residues long. Germline CDR1 reads MDHEN; CDR2 reads SYDVKM. The ends were cut back, 3 bases at V and 0 bases at J, with 24 bases in the middle.

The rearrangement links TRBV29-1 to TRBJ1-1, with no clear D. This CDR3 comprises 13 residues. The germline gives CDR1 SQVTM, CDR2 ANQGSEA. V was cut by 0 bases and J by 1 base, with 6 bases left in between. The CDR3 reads CSVEENGNTEAFF. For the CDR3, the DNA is TGCAGCGTTGAAGAGAACGGGAACACTGAAGCTTTCTTT.

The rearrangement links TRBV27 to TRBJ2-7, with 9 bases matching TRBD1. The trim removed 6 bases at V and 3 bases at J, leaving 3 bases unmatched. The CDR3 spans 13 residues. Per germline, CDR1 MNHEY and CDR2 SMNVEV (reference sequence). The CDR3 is CASSGTGLYEQYF. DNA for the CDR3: TGTGCCAGCAGCGGGACAGGGCTCTACGAGCAGTACTTC.

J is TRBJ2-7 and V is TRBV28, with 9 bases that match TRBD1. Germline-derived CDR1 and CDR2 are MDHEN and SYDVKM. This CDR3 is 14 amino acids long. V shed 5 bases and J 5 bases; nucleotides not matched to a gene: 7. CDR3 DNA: TGTGCCAGCAGTGGAACAGGGGGCCGGAACGAGCAGTACTTC. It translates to CASSGTGGRNEQYF.

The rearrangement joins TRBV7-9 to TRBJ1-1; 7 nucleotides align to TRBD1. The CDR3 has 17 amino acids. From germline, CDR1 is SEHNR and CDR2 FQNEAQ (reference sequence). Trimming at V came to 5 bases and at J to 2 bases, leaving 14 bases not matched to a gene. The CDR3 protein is CASSPGRRGLPNTEAFF. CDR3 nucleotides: TGTGCCAGCAGCCCAGGTCGGAGGGGGCTGCCTAACACTGAAGCTTTCTTT.

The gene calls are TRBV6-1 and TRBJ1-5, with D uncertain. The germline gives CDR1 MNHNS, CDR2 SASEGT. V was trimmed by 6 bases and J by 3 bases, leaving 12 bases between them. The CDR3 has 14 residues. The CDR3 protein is CASRGGQNNQPQHF. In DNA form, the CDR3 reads TGTGCCAGCAGAGGAGGGCAGAACAATCAGCCCCAGCATTTT.

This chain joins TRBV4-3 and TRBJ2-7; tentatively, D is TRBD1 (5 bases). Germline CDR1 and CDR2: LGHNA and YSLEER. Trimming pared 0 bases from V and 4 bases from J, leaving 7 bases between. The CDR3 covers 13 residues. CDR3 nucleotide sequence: TGCGCCAGCAGCCAAGACCGACAGTACGAGCAGTACTTC. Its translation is CASSQDRQYEQYF.

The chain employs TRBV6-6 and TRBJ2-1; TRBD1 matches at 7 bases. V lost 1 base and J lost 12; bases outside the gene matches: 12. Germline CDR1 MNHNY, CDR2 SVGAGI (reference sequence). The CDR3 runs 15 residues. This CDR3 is CASSYLGQDTMRQFF. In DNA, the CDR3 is TGTGCCAGCAGTTACTTAGGACAGGATACAATGAGGCAGTTCTTC.

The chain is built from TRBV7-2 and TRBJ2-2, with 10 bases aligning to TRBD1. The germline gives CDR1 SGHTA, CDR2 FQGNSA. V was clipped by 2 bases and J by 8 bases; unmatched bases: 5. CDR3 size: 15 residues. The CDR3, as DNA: TGTGCCAGCAGCTTACGACAGGGGGCTCGAGGGGAGCTGTTTTTT. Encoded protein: CASSLRQGARGELFF.

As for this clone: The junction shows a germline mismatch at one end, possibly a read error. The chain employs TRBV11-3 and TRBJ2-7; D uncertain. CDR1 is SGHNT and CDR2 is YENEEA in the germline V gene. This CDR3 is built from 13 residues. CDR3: CASSLAPTPLICF. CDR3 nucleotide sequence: TGTGCCAGCAGCTTAGCACCCACTCCCTTGATATGCTTC.

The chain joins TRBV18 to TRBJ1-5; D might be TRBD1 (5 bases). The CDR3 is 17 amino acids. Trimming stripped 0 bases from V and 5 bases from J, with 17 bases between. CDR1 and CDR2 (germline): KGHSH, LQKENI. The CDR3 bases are TGTGCCAGCTCACCACCCGATCGGGCGCAGGGTTATCAGCCCCAGCATTTT. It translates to CASSPPDRAQGYQPQHF.

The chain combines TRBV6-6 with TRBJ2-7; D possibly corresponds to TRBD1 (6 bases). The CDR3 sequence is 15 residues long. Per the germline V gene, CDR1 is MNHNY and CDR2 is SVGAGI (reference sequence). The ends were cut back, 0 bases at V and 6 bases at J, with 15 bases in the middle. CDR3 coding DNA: TGTGCCAGCAGTTACTCGTCTACACAGGGTTCCGAGCAGTACTTC. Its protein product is CASSYSSTQGSEQYF.

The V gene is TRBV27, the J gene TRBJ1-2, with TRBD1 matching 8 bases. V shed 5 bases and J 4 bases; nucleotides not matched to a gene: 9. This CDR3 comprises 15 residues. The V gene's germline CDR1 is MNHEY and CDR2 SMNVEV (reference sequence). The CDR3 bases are TGTGCCAGCAGTATGGATATGGACAGGGTCTATGGCTACACCTTC. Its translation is CASSMDMDRVYGYTF.

CDR3 loop: CASSTRTAGNTIYF. CDR3 bases: TGTGCCAGCAGCACGAGGACAGCAGGAAACACCATATATTTT. The V call is TRBV5-4, the J call TRBJ1-3, with a weak D call TRBD1 (6 bases). Germline V gene sequence: CDR1 SGHNT, CDR2 YYREEE (reference sequence). This CDR3 has 14 amino acids. With 4 bases removed from V and 4 bases from J, the gap between germline ends came to 12 bases.

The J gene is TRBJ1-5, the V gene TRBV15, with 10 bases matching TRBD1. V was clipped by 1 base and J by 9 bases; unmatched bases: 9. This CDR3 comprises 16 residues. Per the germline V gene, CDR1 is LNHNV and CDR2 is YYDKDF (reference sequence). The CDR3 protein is CATSRVGTGAFAPQHF. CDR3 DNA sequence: TGTGCCACCAGCAGAGTGGGGACAGGGGCTTTCGCGCCCCAGCATTTT.

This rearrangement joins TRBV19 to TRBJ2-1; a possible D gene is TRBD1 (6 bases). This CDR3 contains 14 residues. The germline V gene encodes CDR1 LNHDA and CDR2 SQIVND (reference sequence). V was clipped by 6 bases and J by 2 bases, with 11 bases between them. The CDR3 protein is CASSATGTYNEQFF. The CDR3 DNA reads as TGTGCCAGTAGCGCGACAGGCACCTACAATGAGCAGTTCTTC.

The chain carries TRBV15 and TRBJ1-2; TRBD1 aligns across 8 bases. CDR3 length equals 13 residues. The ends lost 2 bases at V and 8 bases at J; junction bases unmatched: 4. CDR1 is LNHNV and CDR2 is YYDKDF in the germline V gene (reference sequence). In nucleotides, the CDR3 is TGTGCCACCAGCAGACAGGGGGCTGAGGGCTACACCTTC. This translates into CATSRQGAEGYTF. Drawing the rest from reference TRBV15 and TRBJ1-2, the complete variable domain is DAMVIQNPRYQVTQFGKPVTLSCSQTLNHNVMYWYQQKSSQAPKLLFHYYDKDFNNEADTPDNFQSRRPNTSFCFLDIRSPGLGDTAMYLCATSRQGAEGYTFGSGTRLTVV.

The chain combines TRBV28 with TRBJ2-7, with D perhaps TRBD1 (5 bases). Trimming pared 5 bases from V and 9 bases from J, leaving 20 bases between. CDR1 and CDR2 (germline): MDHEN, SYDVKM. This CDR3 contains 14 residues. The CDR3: CASSQPDRSMGQYF. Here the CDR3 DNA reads TGTGCCAGCAGTCAACCAGACAGATCTATGGGGCAGTACTTC.

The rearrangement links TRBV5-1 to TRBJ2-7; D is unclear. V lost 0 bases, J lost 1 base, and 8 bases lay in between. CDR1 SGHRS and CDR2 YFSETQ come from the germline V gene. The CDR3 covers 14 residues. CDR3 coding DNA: TGCGCCAGCAGCTTGGCTGCAGGATCCTACGAGCAGTACTTC. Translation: CASSLAAGSYEQYF.

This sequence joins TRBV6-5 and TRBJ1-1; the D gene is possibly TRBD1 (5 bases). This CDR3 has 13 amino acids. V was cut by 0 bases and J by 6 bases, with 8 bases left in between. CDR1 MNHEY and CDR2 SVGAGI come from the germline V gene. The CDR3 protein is CASSYSGVAEAFF. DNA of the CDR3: TGTGCCAGCAGTTACTCAGGGGTTGCTGAAGCTTTCTTT.

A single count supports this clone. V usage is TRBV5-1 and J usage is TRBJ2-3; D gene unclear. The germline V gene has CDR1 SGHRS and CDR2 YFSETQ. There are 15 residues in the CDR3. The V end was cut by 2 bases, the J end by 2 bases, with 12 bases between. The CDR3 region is CASSFGGVYTDTQYF. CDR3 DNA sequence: TGCGCCAGCAGCTTCGGCGGAGTTTACACAGATACGCAGTATTTT.

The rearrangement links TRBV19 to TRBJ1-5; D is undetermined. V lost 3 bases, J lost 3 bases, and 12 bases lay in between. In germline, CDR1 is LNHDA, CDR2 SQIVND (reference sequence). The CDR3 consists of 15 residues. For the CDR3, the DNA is TGTGCCAGTAGTATCCTGGCCACAGACAATCAGCCCCAGCATTTT. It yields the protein CASSILATDNQPQHF.

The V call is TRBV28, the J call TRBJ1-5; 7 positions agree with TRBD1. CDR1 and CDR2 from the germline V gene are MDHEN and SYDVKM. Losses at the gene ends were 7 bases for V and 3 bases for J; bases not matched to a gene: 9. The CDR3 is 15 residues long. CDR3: CASTLPTGDNQPQHF. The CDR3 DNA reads TGTGCCAGCACCCTCCCCACAGGGGACAATCAGCCCCAGCATTTT.

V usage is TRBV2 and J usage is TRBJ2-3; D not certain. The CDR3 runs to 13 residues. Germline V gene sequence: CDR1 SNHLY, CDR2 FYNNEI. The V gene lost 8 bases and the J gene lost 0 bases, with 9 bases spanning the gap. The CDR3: CASYDGSTDTQYF. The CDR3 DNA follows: TGTGCCAGCTATGACGGGAGCACAGATACGCAGTATTTT.

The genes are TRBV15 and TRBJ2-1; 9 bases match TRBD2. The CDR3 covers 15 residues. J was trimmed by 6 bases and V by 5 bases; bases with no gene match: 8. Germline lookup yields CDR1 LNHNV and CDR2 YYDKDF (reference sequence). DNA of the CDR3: TGTGCCACCAGCGGGTTGGCGGGGGGGGGCAATGAGCAGTTCTTC. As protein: CATSGLAGGGNEQFF.

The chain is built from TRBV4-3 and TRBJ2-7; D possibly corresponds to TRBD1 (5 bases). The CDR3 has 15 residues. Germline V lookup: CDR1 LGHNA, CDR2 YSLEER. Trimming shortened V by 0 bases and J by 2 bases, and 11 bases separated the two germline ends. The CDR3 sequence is CASSQEVQDTYEQYF. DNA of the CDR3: TGCGCCAGCAGCCAAGAGGTACAGGATACCTACGAGCAGTACTTC.

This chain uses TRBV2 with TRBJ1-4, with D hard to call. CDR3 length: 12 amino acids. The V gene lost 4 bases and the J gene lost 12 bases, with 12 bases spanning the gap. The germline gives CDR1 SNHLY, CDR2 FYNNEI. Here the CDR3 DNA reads TGTGCCAGCAGTGGGGAGACATTGGAACTGTTTTTT. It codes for CASSGETLELFF.

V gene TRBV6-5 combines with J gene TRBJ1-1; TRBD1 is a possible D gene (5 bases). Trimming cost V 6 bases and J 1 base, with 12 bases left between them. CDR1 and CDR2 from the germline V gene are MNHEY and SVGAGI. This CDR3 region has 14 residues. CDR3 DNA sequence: TGTGCCAGCAGGGAGGGACGAAAGAACACTGAAGCTTTCTTT. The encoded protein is CASREGRKNTEAFF.